Shown below are 16 T cell receptor beta chains from a single sample sequenced in a study of response to subunit inactivated influenza vaccine. TCRdb reprocessed the RT-PCR reads via MiXCR and lists one record per CDR3 protein. The data hold more than 550,000 distinct CDR3 sequences, with around 11% observed a single time. This sample was shared with a second study, whose subject was T cells expressing NK-cell markers. That report adds: TCR beta cDNA was made by 5'RACE template switching with UMIs.

Source: PBMCs from blood, taken on the day of vaccination. Source of these receptors: a man aged 45-65 years who received an inactivated influenza vaccine.

The chain combines TRBV5-1 with TRBJ2-7; 11 nucleotides agree with TRBD1. V gave up 4 bases and J gave up 5 bases; unmatched junction bases: 8. Germline CDR1 is SGHRS and CDR2 is YFSETQ. This CDR3 is built from 15 residues. CDR3 sequence: CASSNQGQGANEQYF. In DNA, the CDR3 is TGCGCCAGCAGCAATCAAGGACAGGGGGCTAACGAGCAGTACTTC. Based on the CDR3 plus reference TRBV5-1 and TRBJ2-7, the full variable domain is KAGVTQTPRYLIKTRGQQVTLSCSPISGHRSVSWYQQTPGQGLQFLFEYFSETQRNKGNFPGRFSGRQFSNSRSEMNVSTLELGDSALYLCASSNQGQGANEQYFGPGTRLTVT.

The rearrangement joins TRBV11-1 to TRBJ2-1; TRBD2 aligns across 7 bases. The V gene's germline CDR1 is SGHAT and CDR2 FQDESV (reference sequence). Trimming removed 4 bases from V and 3 bases from J; junction bases left unmatched: 15. This CDR3 comprises 18 residues. The CDR3 is CASSSPRTSLANYNEQFF. CDR3 DNA: TGTGCCAGCAGCTCCCCCCGGACTAGTTTGGCTAACTACAATGAGCAGTTCTTC.

This chain connects TRBV12-3 or TRBV12-4 to TRBJ2-3, with D hard to call. The CDR3 contains 14 residues. The ends were cut back, 0 bases at V and 6 bases at J, with 10 bases in the middle. The CDR3 coding sequence is TGTGCCAGCAGTTTAGCTCCAGCTCGGGATACGCAGTATTTT. Translating gives CASSLAPARDTQYF.

This clonotype was counted a few times. CDR3 DNA: TGTGCCACCAGTAACAACTACGAGCAGTACTTC. Amino acids: CATSNNYEQYF. The chain uses TRBV24-1 and TRBJ2-7; no clear D. The CDR3 loop spans 11 amino acids. V dropped 6 bases and J dropped 3 bases, with 5 bases sitting between them. Germline values: CDR1 KGHDR, CDR2 SFDVKD.

This clonotype has just a few counts. The chain is built from TRBV15 and TRBJ2-3; D is unresolved. There are 15 residues in the CDR3. Germline V lookup: CDR1 LNHNV, CDR2 YYDKDF (reference sequence). The germline V and J ends were trimmed by 8 bases and 0 bases, with 15 bases remaining between them. The CDR3 loop is CATHRAVLSTDTQYF. The CDR3 nucleotides read TGTGCCACCCACCGGGCGGTTCTTAGCACAGATACGCAGTATTTT. Based on the CDR3 plus reference TRBV15 and TRBJ2-3, the full variable domain is DAMVIQNPRYQVTQFGKPVTLSCSQTLNHNVMYWYQQKSSQAPKLLFHYYDKDFNNEADTPDNFQSRRPNTSFCFLDIRSPGLGDTAMYLCATHRAVLSTDTQYFGPGTRLTVL.

CDR3 amino acids: CSARALAANTGELFF. CDR3 in DNA: TGCAGTGCTAGAGCACTAGCGGCGAACACCGGGGAGCTGTTTTTT. The rearrangement joins TRBV20-1 to TRBJ2-2; 8 bases fit TRBD2. V lost 1 base, J lost 0 bases, and 1 base stayed unmatched. In germline, CDR1 is DFQATT, CDR2 SNEGSKA (reference sequence). This CDR3 contains 15 residues.

The chain recombines TRBV9 with TRBJ2-7; D not certain. The CDR3 consists of 14 residues. Trimming took 0 bases from V and 0 from J, leaving 7 bases between them. Germline V lookup: CDR1 SGDLS, CDR2 YYNGEE. DNA for the CDR3: TGTGCCAGCAGCGTAGAGCTAGGCTCCTACGAGCAGTACTTC. It specifies CASSVELGSYEQYF. Using reference TRBV9 and TRBJ2-7 for the parts outside the CDR3, the full variable domain is DSGVTQTPKHLITATGQRVTLRCSPRSGDLSVYWYQQSLDQGLQFLIQYYNGEERAKGNILERFSAQQFPDLHSELNLSSLELGDSALYFCASSVELGSYEQYFGPGTRLTVT.

This clonotype was observed a handful of times. The chain has TRBV25-1 and TRBJ1-1; tentatively, D is TRBD1 (5 bases). Germline CDR1 reads MGHDK; CDR2 reads SYGVNS. V lost 4 bases and J 9 bases, leaving 15 bases between the germline ends. The CDR3 covers 13 residues. CDR3: CASSALAGRKAFF. CDR3 nucleotides: TGTGCCAGCAGTGCGTTAGCAGGGAGGAAAGCTTTCTTT.

With respect to this clonotype: Lacking the conserved final phenylalanine or tryptophan, this CDR3 likely reflects a read error. The V and J genes are TRBV7-9 and TRBJ2-7; 7 nucleotides line up with TRBD1. CDR3 size: 12 residues. Germline V CDR1 and CDR2: SEHNR, FQNEAQ (reference sequence). This chain's CDR3 is CAGRTGSYEQYL. The CDR3 DNA reads TGTGCGGGCAGGACAGGTTCCTACGAGCAGTACCTC.

The table lists this clonotype with a few counts. This chain uses TRBV6-2 or TRBV6-3 with TRBJ2-7; D possibly matches TRBD1 or TRBD2 (5 bases each). The CDR3 covers 13 residues. Germline assignment: CDR1 MNHEY and CDR2 SVGEGT. V was clipped by 5 bases and J by 2 bases, with 10 bases between them. DNA of the CDR3: TGTGCCAGCAGTCACACGGGGCCCTACGAGCAGTACTTC. Residues: CASSHTGPYEQYF.

This clonotype was recorded a few times. The J gene is TRBJ2-4, the V gene TRBV3-1, with D perhaps TRBD2 (7 bases). V was cut by 7 bases and J by 1 base, with 11 bases left in between. Looked up from germline, CDR1 is LGHDT and CDR2 is YNNKEL (reference sequence). CDR3 length equals 14 residues. The DNA of the CDR3 is TGTGCCAGCACCAAGGGGGGGGCCAAAAACATTCAGTACTTC. It encodes CASTKGGAKNIQYF.

The V call is TRBV6-2 or TRBV6-3, the J call TRBJ2-3, with TRBD2 matching over 11 bases. V was pared by 7 bases and J by 0 bases, with 6 bases of the junction left unmatched. The CDR3 sequence is 16 residues long. CDR1 and CDR2 (germline): MNHEY, SVGEGT. Here the CDR3 DNA reads TGTGCCAGCACTTCACGACTAGCGGGGAGCACAGATACGCAGTATTTT. Protein product: CASTSRLAGSTDTQYF.

The chain combines TRBV28 with TRBJ2-7; 8 positions match TRBD2. After removal of 6 bases from V and 3 bases from J, the junction contained 13 bases not matched to a gene. Looked up from germline, CDR1 is MDHEN and CDR2 is SYDVKM. The CDR3 is 16 amino acids. CDR3 nucleotide sequence: TGTGCCAGCAGCCCCCGGGATAGCGGGAAATTCTACGAGCAGTACTTC. It encodes CASSPRDSGKFYEQYF.

The CDR3 reads CASSPKSTGELFF. The CDR3 bases are TGTGCCAGCAGCCCGAAGAGCACCGGGGAGCTGTTTTTT. J is TRBJ2-2 and V is TRBV7-9; no clear D. V was clipped by 5 bases and J by 4 bases, with 8 bases between them. Germline values: CDR1 SEHNR, CDR2 FQNEAQ (reference sequence). The CDR3 is 13 amino acids.

This clonotype showed up just a few times. The rearrangement joins TRBV6-1 to TRBJ1-2, with D tentatively TRBD1 (6 bases). V dropped 7 bases and J dropped 1 base, with 16 bases sitting between them. Germline values: CDR1 MNHNS, CDR2 SASEGT. This CDR3 comprises 15 residues. CDR3 DNA: TGTGCCAGCATCCAGCGGGGGGCGCTTAACTATGGCTACACCTTC. Protein sequence: CASIQRGALNYGYTF.

The CDR3 reads CASSPIRLAGEETQYF. In nucleotides, the CDR3 is TGTGCCAGCTCACCGATAAGACTAGCGGGAGAAGAGACCCAGTACTTC. The genes are TRBV18 and TRBJ2-5, with 12 bases matching TRBD2. The V and J ends lost 3 bases and 3 bases, in that order; junction bases with no gene match: 5. Germline V gene lookup returns CDR1 KGHSH and CDR2 LQKENI. The CDR3 sequence is 16 residues long.